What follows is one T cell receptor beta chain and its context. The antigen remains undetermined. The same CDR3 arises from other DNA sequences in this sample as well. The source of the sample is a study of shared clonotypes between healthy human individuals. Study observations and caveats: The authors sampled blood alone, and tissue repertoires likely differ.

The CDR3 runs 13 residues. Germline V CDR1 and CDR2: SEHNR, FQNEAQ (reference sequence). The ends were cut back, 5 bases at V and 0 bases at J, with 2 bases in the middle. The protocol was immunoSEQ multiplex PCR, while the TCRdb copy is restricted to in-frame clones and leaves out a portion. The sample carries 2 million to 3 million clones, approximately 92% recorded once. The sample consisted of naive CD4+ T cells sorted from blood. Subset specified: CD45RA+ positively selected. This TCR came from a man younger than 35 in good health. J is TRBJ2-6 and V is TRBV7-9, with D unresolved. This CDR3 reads CASSPSGANVLTF. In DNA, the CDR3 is TGTGCCAGCAGCCCCTCTGGGGCCAACGTCCTGACTTTC.